Listed below are T cell receptor beta chains from one sample, sequenced in a study of shared clonotypes between healthy human individuals. The assay was immunoSEQ multiplex PCR, and TCRdb's table has in-frame clones only and misses some. Altogether approximately 1,500,000 clones are present, over 95% being singletons, with the ten largest covering approximately 1.2%. Sample: naive CD4+ T cells sorted from blood. The receptors were sampled from a man between 25 and 39 years old in good health. CDR3s include the opening cysteine and the closing phenylalanine or tryptophan. Each record gives: clone size, D gene, V gene, J gene, CDR3 protein, CDR3 DNA. A D gene is named only where the DNA matches it firmly. A clone size is listed for some rows: how often the clone was seen (once, few, many), or a class if it is expanded.

>NA|NA|TRBV5-1|TRBJ2-7
CASSLGLRWEKTYEQYF
TGCGCCAGCAGCTTGGGACTTAGGTGGGAGAAGACCTACGAGCAGTACTTC
>NA|TRBD2|TRBV28|TRBJ2-1
CASPPDGRGPYNEQFF
TGTGCCAGCCCCCCTGACGGGAGGGGCCCTTACAATGAGCAGTTCTTC
>NA|TRBD2|TRBV4-1|TRBJ2-1
CASSLGGLAGGTYNEQFF
TGCGCCAGCAGCCTGGGGGGACTAGCGGGAGGTACCTACAATGAGCAGTTCTTC
>NA|NA|TRBV18|TRBJ2-7
CASSPPSQGGSEQYF
TGTGCCAGCTCACCACCGTCACAGGGAGGTAGCGAGCAGTACTTC
>NA|NA|TRBV7-9|TRBJ1-4
CASSFVVDEKLFF
TGTGCCAGCAGCTTTGTGGTAGATGAAAAACTGTTTTTT
>NA|NA|TRBV19|TRBJ2-1
CASSPLTLNREQFF
TGTGCCAGTAGCCCCCTAACCCTCAATCGTGAGCAGTTCTTC
>NA|NA|TRBV7-9|TRBJ2-6
CASSPPQLAGANVLTF
TGTGCCAGCAGCCCCCCCCAATTGGCTGGGGCCAACGTCCTGACTTTC
>NA|TRBD1|TRBV5-1|TRBJ2-5
CASSQMTGGGTQYF
TGCGCCAGCAGCCAAATGACAGGGGGAGGGACCCAGTACTTC
>NA|NA|TRBV21-1|TRBJ2-3
CASSKWASGSPPDTQYF
NA
>NA|NA|TRBV6-1|TRBJ2-2
CASSLQGSNTGELFF
TGTGCCAGCAGTCTCCAGGGGTCGAACACCGGGGAGCTGTTTTTT
>NA|NA|TRBV7-9|TRBJ2-3
CASIYSDTQYF
TGTGCCAGCATCTACTCAGATACGCAGTATTTT
>NA|NA|TRBV4-1|TRBJ2-6
CASSQDRGGTSGANVLTF
TGCGCCAGCAGCCAAGATAGGGGCGGCACCTCCGGGGCCAACGTCCTGACTTTC
>NA|TRBD1|TRBV9|TRBJ2-2
CASSPKSLQGPNTGELFF
TGTGCCAGCAGCCCCAAGAGCTTACAGGGGCCAAACACCGGGGAGCTGTTTTTT
>NA|NA|TRBV7-9|TRBJ1-5
CASSLEGSNQPQHF
TGTGCCAGCAGCTTAGAGGGGAGCAATCAGCCCCAGCATTTT
>NA|TRBD2|TRBV19|TRBJ2-6
CASSHPGRGVSSGANVLTF
TGTGCCAGTAGTCATCCCGGGAGGGGCGTTAGCTCTGGGGCCAACGTCCTGACTTTC
>NA|NA|TRBV6-5|TRBJ2-1
CASRKDSYNEQFF
TGTGCCAGCAGAAAAGACAGTTACAATGAGCAGTTCTTC
>once|TRBD2|TRBV19|TRBJ2-1
CASSDPGTSGDNEQFF
TGTGCCAGTAGCGACCCCGGGACTAGCGGGGACAATGAGCAGTTCTTC
>NA|TRBD1|TRBV18|TRBJ2-1
CASSPGTGGMSEQFF
TGTGCCAGCTCACCAGGGACAGGGGGTATGAGTGAGCAGTTCTTC
>NA|TRBD2|TRBV12-5|TRBJ2-1
CASGLVLLAGGFHEQFF
TGTGCTAGTGGTTTGGTATTATTAGCGGGAGGGTTCCATGAGCAGTTCTTC
>NA|TRBD1|TRBV7-7|TRBJ2-2
CASSPTLTQGATTGELFF
TGTGCCAGCAGCCCCACCCTGACTCAGGGGGCGACCACCGGGGAGCTGTTTTTT
>NA|NA|TRBV19|TRBJ2-3
CASSIGKTDTQYF
TGTGCCAGTAGTATAGGTAAAACAGATACGCAGTATTTT
>NA|NA|TRBV6-1|TRBJ2-2
CASSELGGTGELFF
TGTGCCAGCAGTGAACTCGGGGGCACCGGGGAGCTGTTTTTT
>NA|NA|TRBV18|TRBJ2-1
CASSPRSTNEQFF
TGTGCCAGCTCACCACGAAGTACGAATGAGCAGTTCTTC
>NA|NA|TRBV5-6|TRBJ2-7
CASNPTRGNHYEQYF
TGTGCCAGCAACCCCACTCGGGGGAACCACTACGAGCAGTACTTC
>once|TRBD2|TRBV5-4|TRBJ2-2
CASSSGLAVNTGELFF
TGTGCCAGCAGCTCGGGACTAGCGGTAAACACCGGGGAGCTGTTTTTT
>NA|NA|TRBV4-3|TRBJ2-2
CASSHSGTRNTGELFF
TGCGCCAGCAGCCACTCCGGGACGAGGAACACCGGGGAGCTGTTTTTT
>NA|NA|TRBV4-1|TRBJ2-7
CASSQDLLGGASHEQYF
TGCGCCAGCAGCCAAGATCTACTGGGGGGGGCCTCCCACGAGCAGTACTTC